The T cell receptor beta chain under discussion was sequenced for a study of T-cell reconstitution after alpha-beta-depleted transplantation in children. Study-wide results and limits: Surviving recipient T cells and intrathymic progenitors accounted for some patients' high TCRbeta diversity at day 60. From newly produced T cells came most of the T-cell counts and diversity one year after transplant. The origin of alpha-beta T cells about two months after transplant was reportedly several hundred expanded graft clones.

Between the trimmed V and J ends, which lost 2 bases and 2 bases, there was a span of 10 bases. This CDR3 is built from 14 residues. Germline CDR1 and CDR2: PRHDT and FYEKMQ (reference sequence). On this clonotype itself: The antigen is unknown.

Unique molecular identifiers tagged the TCRbeta library. Using its own MiXCR run on the PCR reads, TCRdb lists one record per CDR3 protein. The repertoire holds fewer than 1 million distinct CDR3 sequences, with under 20% as singletons. The source was PBMCs, mostly from graft donor cells, collected 360 days after TCRalphabeta/CD19-depleted stem cell transplant. The sequence derives from a male patient aged 10 to 17 who had a stem cell transplant for acute lymphoblastic leukemia, so the T cells may come from the graft donor. The chain couples TRBV13 to TRBJ2-7, with D hard to call. The CDR3 DNA sequence: TGTGCCAGCAGCTTAAGGCAGGAAGCCTACGAGCAGTACTTC. It codes for CASSLRQEAYEQYF.